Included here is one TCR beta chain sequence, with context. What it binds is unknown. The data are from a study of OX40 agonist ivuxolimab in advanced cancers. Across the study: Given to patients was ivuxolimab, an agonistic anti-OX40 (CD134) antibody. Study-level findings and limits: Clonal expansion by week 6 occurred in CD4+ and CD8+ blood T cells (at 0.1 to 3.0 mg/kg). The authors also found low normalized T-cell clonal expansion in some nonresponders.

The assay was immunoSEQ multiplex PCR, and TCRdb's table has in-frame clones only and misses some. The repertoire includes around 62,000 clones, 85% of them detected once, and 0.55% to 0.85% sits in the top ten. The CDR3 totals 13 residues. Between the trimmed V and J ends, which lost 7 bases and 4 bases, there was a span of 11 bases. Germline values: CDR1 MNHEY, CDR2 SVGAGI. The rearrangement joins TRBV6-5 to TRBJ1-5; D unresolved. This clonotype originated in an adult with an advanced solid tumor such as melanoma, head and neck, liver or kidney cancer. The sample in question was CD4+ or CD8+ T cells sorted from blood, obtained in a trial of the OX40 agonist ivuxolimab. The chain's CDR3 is CASILRENQPQHF. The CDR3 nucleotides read TGTGCCAGCATTCTAAGGGAAAATCAGCCCCAGCATTTT.